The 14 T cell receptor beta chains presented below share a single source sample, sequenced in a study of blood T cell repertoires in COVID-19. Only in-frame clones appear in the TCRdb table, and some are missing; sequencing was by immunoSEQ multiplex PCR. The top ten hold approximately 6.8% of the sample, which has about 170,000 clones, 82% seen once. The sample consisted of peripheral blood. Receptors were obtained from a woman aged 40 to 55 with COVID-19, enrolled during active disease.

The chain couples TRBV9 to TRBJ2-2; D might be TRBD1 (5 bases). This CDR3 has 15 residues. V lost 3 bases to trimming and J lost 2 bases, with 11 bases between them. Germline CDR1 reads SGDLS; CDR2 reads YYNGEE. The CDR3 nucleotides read TGTGCCAGCAGCGCCCAGGGTGACAACACCGGGGAGCTGTTTTTT. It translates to CASSAQGDNTGELFF.

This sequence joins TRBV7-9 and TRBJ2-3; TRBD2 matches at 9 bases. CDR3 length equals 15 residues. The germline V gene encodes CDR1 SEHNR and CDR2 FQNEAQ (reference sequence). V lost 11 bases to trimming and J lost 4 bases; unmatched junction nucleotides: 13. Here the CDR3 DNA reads TGTGCCCTACGGGGGAGCGGGAGGTGGTCAGATACGCAGTATTTT. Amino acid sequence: CALRGSGRWSDTQYF.

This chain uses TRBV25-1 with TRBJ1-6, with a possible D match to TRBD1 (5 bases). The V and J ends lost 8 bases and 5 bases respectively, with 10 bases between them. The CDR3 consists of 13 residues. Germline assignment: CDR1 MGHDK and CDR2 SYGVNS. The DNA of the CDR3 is TGTGCCAGCGCCGGACACCATAATTCACCCCTCCACTTT. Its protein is CASAGHHNSPLHF.

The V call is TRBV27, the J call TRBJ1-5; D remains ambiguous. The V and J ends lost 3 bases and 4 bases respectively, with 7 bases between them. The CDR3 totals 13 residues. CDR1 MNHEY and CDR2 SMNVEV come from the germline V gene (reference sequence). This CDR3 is CASSFQANQPQHF. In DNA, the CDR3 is TGTGCCAGCAGTTTCCAGGCGAATCAGCCCCAGCATTTT.

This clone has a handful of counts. CDR3 sequence reads: CASSPEDAEEQFF. CDR3 sequence (DNA): TGTGCCAGCTCACCAGAGGATGCGGAGGAGCAGTTCTTC. The J gene is TRBJ2-1, the V gene TRBV18, with D uncertain. Germline V gives CDR1 KGHSH, CDR2 LQKENI. V was cut by 2 bases and J by 10 bases, with 12 bases left in between. The CDR3 runs to 13 residues.

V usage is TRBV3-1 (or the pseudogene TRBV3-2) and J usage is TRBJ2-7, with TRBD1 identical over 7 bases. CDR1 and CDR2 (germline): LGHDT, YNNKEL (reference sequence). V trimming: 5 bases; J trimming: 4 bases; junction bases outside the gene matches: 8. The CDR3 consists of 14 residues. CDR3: CASSYRGSGYEQYF. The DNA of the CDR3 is TGTGCCAGCAGCTACAGGGGATCGGGGTACGAGCAGTACTTC.

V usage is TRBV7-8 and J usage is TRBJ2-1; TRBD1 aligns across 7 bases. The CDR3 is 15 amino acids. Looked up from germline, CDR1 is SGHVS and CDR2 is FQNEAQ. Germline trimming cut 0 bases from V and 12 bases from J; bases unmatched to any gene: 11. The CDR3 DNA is TGTGCCAGCAGCTTAGCGTTGTACAGGGGATTGACGCAGTTCTTC. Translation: CASSLALYRGLTQFF.

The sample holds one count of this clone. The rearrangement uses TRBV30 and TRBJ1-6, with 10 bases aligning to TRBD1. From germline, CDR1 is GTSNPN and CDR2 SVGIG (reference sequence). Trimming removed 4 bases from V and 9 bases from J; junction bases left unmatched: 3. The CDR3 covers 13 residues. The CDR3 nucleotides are TGTGCCTGGAAGGGACAGGGGATTTCACCCCTCCACTTT. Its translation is CAWKGQGISPLHF.

CDR3 sequence reads: CAWSPGTGTEAFF. The CDR3 nucleotides are TGTGCCTGGAGTCCAGGGACAGGAACTGAAGCTTTCTTT. The chain joins TRBV30 to TRBJ1-1, with 8 bases aligning to TRBD1. Trimming at V came to 2 bases and at J to 5 bases, leaving 4 bases not matched to a gene. The CDR3 length is 13 residues. From germline, CDR1 is GTSNPN and CDR2 SVGIG (reference sequence). The full variable domain, its missing parts supplied by reference TRBV30 and TRBJ1-1, is SQTIHQWPATLVQPVGSPLSLECTVEGTSNPNLYWYRQAAGRGLQLLFYSVGIGQISSEVPQNLSASRPQDRQFILSSKKLLLSDSGFYLCAWSPGTGTEAFFGQGTRLTVV.

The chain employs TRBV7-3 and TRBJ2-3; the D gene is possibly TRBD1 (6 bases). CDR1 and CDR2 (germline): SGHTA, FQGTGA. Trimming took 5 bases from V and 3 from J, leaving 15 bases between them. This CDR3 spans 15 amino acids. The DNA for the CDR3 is TGTGCCAGCAGCCCCCAGGGGATTAGGACAGATACGCAGTATTTT. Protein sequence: CASSPQGIRTDTQYF.

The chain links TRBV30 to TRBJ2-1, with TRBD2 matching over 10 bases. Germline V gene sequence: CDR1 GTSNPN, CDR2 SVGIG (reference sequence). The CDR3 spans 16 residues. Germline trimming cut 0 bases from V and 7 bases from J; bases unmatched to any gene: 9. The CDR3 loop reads CAWSVLIGLAVNEQFF. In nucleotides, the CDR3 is TGTGCCTGGAGTGTACTAATCGGACTAGCGGTTAATGAGCAGTTCTTC.

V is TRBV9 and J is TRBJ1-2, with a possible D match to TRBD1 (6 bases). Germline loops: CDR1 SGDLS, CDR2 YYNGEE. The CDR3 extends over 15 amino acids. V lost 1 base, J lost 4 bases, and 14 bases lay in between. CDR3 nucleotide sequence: TGTGCCAGCAGCGTATCCGGCAGGGGCGCCTATGGCTACACCTTC. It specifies CASSVSGRGAYGYTF.

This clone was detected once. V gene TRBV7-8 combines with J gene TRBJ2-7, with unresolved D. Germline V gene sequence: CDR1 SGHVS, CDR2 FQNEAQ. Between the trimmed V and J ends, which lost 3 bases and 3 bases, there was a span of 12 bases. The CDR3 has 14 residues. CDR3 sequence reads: CASSFYPTGYEQYF. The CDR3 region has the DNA TGTGCCAGCAGCTTTTACCCCACCGGCTACGAGCAGTACTTC.

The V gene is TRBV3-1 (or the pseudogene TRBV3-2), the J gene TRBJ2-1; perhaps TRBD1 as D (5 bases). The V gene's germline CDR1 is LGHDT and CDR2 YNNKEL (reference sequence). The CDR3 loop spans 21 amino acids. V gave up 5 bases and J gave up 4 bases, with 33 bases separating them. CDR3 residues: CASSKKELPGFLLLGYNEQFF. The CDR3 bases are TGTGCCAGCAGCAAAAAAGAACTTCCAGGGTTCCTCCTCTTAGGGTACAATGAGCAGTTCTTC.